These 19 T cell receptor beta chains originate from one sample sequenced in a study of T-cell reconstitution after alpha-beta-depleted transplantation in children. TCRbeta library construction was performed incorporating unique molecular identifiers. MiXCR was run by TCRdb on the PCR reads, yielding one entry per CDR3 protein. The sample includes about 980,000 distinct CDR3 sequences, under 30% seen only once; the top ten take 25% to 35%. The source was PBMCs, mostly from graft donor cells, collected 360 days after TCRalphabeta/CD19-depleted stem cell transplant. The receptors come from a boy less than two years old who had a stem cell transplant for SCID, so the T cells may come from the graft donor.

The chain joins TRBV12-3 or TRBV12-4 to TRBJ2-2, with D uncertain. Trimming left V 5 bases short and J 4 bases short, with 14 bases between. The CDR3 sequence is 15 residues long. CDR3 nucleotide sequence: TGTGCCAGCAGTCCGAAACAGCGACTCACCGGGGAGCTGTTTTTT. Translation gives CASSPKQRLTGELFF.

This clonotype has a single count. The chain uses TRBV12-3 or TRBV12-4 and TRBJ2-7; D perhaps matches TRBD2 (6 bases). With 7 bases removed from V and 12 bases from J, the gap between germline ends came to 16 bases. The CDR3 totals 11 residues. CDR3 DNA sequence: TGTGCCAGCACCCAGAGCCGCGGGGTGTACTTC. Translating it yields CASTQSRGVYF.

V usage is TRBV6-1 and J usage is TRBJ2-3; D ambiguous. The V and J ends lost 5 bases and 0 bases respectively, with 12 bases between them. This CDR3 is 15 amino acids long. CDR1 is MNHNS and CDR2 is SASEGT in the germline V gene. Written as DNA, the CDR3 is TGTGCCAGCAGTAGGGCCTCGGCTAGCACAGATACGCAGTATTTT. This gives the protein CASSRASASTDTQYF.

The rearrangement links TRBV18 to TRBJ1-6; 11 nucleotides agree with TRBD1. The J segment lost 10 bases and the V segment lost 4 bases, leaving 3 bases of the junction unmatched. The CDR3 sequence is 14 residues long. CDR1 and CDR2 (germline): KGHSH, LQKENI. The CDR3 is CASSRGTGGSPLHF. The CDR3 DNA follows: TGTGCCAGCTCACGAGGGACAGGGGGGTCACCCCTCCACTTT.

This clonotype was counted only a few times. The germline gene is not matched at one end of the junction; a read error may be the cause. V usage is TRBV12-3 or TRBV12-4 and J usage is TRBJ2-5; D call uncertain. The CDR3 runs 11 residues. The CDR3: CASSLMDELEF. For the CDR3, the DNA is TGTGCCAGCAGTTTAATGGACGAACTGGAGTTC.

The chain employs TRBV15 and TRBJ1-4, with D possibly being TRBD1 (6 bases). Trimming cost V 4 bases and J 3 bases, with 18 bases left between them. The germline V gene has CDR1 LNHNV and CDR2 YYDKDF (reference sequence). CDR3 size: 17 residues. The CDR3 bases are TGTGCCACCAGCAAGAGACCCACGACAGGCCCTAATGAAAAACTGTTTTTT. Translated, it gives CATSKRPTTGPNEKLFF.

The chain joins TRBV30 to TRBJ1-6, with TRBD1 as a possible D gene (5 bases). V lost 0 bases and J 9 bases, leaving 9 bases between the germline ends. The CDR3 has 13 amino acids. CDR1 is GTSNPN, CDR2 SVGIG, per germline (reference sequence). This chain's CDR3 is CAWSVNGGSPLHF. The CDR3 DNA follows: TGTGCCTGGAGTGTAAATGGGGGTTCACCCCTCCACTTT.

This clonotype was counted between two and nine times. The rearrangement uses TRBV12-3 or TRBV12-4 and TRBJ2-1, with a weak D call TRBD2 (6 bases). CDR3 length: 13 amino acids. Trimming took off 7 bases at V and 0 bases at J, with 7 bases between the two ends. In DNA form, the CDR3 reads TGTGCCAGCACGGACTACTCCTACAATGAGCAGTTCTTC. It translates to CASTDYSYNEQFF.

CDR3 sequence: CASSPGAGAETQYF. In DNA, the CDR3 is TGTGCCAGCAGTCCAGGGGCAGGGGCGGAGACCCAGTACTTC. The chain joins TRBV12-3 or TRBV12-4 to TRBJ2-5; a possible D gene is TRBD1 (6 bases). Trimming removed 5 bases at V and 5 bases at J, with 15 bases between. The CDR3 runs to 14 residues.

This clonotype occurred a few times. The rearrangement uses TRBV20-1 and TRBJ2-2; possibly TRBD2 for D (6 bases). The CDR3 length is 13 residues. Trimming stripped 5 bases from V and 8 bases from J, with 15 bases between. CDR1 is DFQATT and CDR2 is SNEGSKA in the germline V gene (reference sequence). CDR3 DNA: TGCAGTGCTTCAGGGAGGCGGTTTGGGGAGCTGTTTTTT. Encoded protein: CSASGRRFGELFF.

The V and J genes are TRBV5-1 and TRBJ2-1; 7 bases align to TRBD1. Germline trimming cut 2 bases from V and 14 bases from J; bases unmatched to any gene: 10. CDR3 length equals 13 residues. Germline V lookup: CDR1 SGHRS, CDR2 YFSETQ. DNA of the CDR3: TGCGCCAGCAGCTTCGTGGTAGGGGGCCGCGAGTTCTTC. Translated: CASSFVVGGREFF.

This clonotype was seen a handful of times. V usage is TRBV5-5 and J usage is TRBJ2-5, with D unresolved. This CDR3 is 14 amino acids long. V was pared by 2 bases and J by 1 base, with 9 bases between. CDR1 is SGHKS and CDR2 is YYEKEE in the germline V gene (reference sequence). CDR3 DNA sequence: TGTGCCAGCAGCTTACAGAACTCCCAAGAGACCCAGTACTTC. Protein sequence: CASSLQNSQETQYF.

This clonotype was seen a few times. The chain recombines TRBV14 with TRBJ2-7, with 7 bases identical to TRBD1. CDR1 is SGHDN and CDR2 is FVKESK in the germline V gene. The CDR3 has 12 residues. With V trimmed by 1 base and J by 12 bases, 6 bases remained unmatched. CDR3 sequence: CASSQGDRVVYF. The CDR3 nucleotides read TGTGCCAGCAGCCAAGGAGACAGGGTGGTGTACTTC.

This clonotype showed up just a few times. The CDR3 protein is CATSGTGVDTQYF. The CDR3 DNA reads as TGTGCCACTTCCGGGACAGGGGTGGATACGCAGTATTTT. The gene calls are TRBV2 and TRBJ2-3; 10 positions agree with TRBD1. CDR3 length equals 13 residues. From germline, CDR1 is SNHLY and CDR2 FYNNEI. The ends lost 10 bases at V and 6 bases at J; junction bases unmatched: 7.

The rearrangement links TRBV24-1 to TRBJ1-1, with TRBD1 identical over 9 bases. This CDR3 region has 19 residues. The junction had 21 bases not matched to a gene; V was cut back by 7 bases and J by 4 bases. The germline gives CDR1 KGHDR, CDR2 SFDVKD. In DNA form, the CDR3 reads TGTGCCACCAGGACCCGAGGCCGGGACAGGGCCCCAGTGGGCACTGAAGCTTTCTTT. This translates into CATRTRGRDRAPVGTEAFF.

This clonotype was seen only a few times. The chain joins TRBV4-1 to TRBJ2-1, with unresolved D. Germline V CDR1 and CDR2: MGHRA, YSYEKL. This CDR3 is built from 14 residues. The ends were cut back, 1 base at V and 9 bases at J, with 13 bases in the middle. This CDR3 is CASSQAPGLLEQFF. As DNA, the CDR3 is TGCGCCAGCAGCCAAGCCCCTGGTCTTCTTGAGCAGTTCTTC.

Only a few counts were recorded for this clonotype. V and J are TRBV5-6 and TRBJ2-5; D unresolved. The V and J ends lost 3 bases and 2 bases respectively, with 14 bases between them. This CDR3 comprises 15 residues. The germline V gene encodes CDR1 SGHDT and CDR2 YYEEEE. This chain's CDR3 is CASSSSAPWQETQYF. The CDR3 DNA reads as TGTGCCAGCAGCTCCTCAGCCCCGTGGCAAGAGACCCAGTACTTC.

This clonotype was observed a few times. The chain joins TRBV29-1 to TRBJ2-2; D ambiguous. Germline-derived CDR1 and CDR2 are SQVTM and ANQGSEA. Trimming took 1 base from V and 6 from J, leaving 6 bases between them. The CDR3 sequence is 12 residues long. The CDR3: CSVEGEAGELFF. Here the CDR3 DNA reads TGCAGCGTTGAAGGCGAGGCCGGGGAGCTGTTTTTT.

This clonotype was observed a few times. The CDR3: CASSSPAGTEAFF. The CDR3 bases are TGTGCCAGCAGTTCCCCGGCTGGAACTGAAGCTTTCTTT. The chain carries TRBV12-3 or TRBV12-4 and TRBJ1-1; D is undetermined. Trimming removed 4 bases from V and 5 bases from J, with 11 bases in between. The CDR3 runs to 13 residues.